A selection of T cell receptor beta chains follows, all from one sample in a study of cytomegalovirus exposure and HLA in healthy donors. TCRdb's table, derived via immunoSEQ multiplex PCR, lists solely in-frame clones and lacks some. The sample table includes 200,000 to 250,000 clones. The sample comprised PBMCs. The source of these receptors is a woman aged 25 to 39 in good health and CMV-seropositive. CDR3s include the opening cysteine and the closing phenylalanine or tryptophan. The order of the fields is J gene, D gene, V gene, CDR3 protein, CDR3 DNA. A D gene is named only where the DNA matches it firmly.

TRBJ2-2,NA,TRBV6-5,CASSYYTANTGELFF,TGTGCCAGCAGTTACTACACAGCAAACACCGGGGAGCTGTTTTTT
TRBJ1-5,NA,TRBV27,CASTSGVGRPQHF,TGTGCCTCAACCTCAGGGGTGGGTCGCCCCCAGCATTTT
TRBJ2-7,TRBD1,TRBV6-5,CASSYGFPTGDYEQYF,TGTGCCAGCAGTTACGGCTTTCCGACAGGGGACTACGAGCAGTACTTC
TRBJ2-3,NA,TRBV5-4,CASSLGGGTDTQYF,TGTGCCAGCAGCTTGGGGGGGGGCACAGATACGCAGTATTTT
TRBJ1-5,NA,TRBV6-6,CASRTGRDQPQHF,TGTGCCAGCAGGACCGGGAGAGACCAGCCCCAGCATTTT
TRBJ1-1,NA,TRBV5-1,CASSWEVTGTEAFF,TGCGCCAGCAGCTGGGAGGTAACGGGCACTGAAGCTTTCTTT
TRBJ1-1,NA,TRBV6-5,CASSYEGDKAFF,TGTGCCAGCAGTTACGAAGGAGATAAAGCTTTCTTT
TRBJ2-1,TRBD2,TRBV19,CASTSSGVYNEQFF,TGTGCCAGTACCTCTAGCGGGGTCTACAATGAGCAGTTCTTC
TRBJ2-1,TRBD2,TRBV5-1,CASSLDVAGYNEQFF,TGCGCCAGCAGCTTGGATGTAGCGGGCTACAATGAGCAGTTCTTC
TRBJ1-2,TRBD1,TRBV2,CASSGTAYGYTF,TGTGCCAGCAGCGGGACAGCTTATGGCTACACCTTC
TRBJ2-3,TRBD1,TRBV29-1,CSVAGGSGTDTQYF,TGCAGCGTTGCAGGGGGCTCGGGCACAGATACGCAGTATTTT
TRBJ1-6,NA,TRBV5-1,CASSLEARGRGSPLHF,TGCGCCAGCAGCTTGGAAGCGAGGGGCCGGGGGTCACCCCTCCACTTT
TRBJ2-1,NA,TRBV6-6,CASSYVVYEQFF,TGTGCCAGCAGTTACGTTGTCTATGAGCAGTTCTTC
TRBJ2-7,NA,TRBV6-5,CASSYQGTIYEQYF,TGTGCCAGCAGTTATCAAGGGACAATCTACGAGCAGTACTTC
TRBJ2-1,NA,TRBV9,CASSPSGLAIGEQFF,TGTGCCAGCAGCCCCTCCGGGCTAGCGATCGGTGAGCAGTTCTTC
TRBJ1-2,NA,TRBV6-5,CASRPTVEFGYTF,TGTGCCAGCAGGCCTACTGTGGAGTTTGGCTACACCTTC
TRBJ1-1,NA,TRBV9,CASSVAGGDTEAFF,TGTGCCAGCAGCGTAGCCGGGGGGGACACTGAAGCTTTCTTT
TRBJ2-7,TRBD1,TRBV27,CASSFSTGLVGYEQYF,TGTGCCAGCAGTTTCTCGACAGGGTTGGTGGGCTACGAGCAGTACTTC
TRBJ1-4,TRBD1,TRBV30,CAWSPPGQGEKLFF,TGTGCCTGGAGTCCGCCGGGACAGGGTGAAAAACTGTTTTTT
TRBJ2-2,TRBD2,TRBV7-2,CASSLAGGRTGELFF,TGTGCCAGCAGCTTAGCGGGAGGGCGTACCGGGGAGCTGTTTTTT
TRBJ2-1,TRBD2,TRBV2,CASSVGLAGDSSLLEQFF,TGTGCCAGCAGTGTTGGGCTAGCGGGAGACTCCTCTTTATTAGAGCAGTTCTTC
TRBJ2-1,NA,TRBV19,CATSAERRSYNEQFF,TGTGCCACCAGTGCCGAGCGCCGCTCCTACAATGAGCAGTTCTTC
TRBJ1-5,NA,TRBV5-6,CASSPRGGGLSNQPQHF,TGTGCCAGCAGCCCACGTGGGGGAGGACTTAGCAATCAGCCCCAGCATTTT
TRBJ1-5,NA,TRBV7-9,CASSGGGGYSNQPQHF,TGTGCCAGCAGCGGGGGAGGGGGATATAGCAATCAGCCCCAGCATTTT
TRBJ2-7,NA,TRBV5-6,CASSPNGKSYEQYF,TGTGCCAGCAGCCCCAACGGTAAATCCTACGAGCAGTACTTC
TRBJ1-5,NA,TRBV7-9,CASSFTGDHQPQHF,TGTGCCAGCAGCTTTACGGGGGATCACCAGCCCCAGCATTTT
TRBJ2-7,NA,TRBV6-5,CASSYFRGSYEQYF,TGTGCCAGCAGTTACTTCAGGGGCTCCTACGAGCAGTACTTC
TRBJ2-2,NA,TRBV6-5,CASSTAPGSGELFF,TGTGCCAGCAGTACTGCACCGGGGTCCGGGGAGCTGTTTTTT
TRBJ2-1,NA,TRBV5-4,CASSLSGLNEQFF,TGTGCCAGCAGCTTGTCCGGACTCAATGAGCAGTTCTTC
TRBJ1-6,NA,TRBV6-1,CASSEVAEGRSPLHF,TGTGCCAGCAGTGAAGTGGCCGAGGGTAGGTCACCCCTCCACTTT